The rows below give T cell receptor beta chains drawn from one sample of a study of blood T cell repertoires in COVID-19. Assay: immunoSEQ multiplex PCR; the TCRdb copy retains only in-frame clones and omits some. The profile shows about 300,000 clones, approximately 90% of them singletons. Sequencing used PBMCs or T cells enriched from blood (not recorded which). The receptors come from a man aged 30 to 39 who had recovered from COVID-19. Each CDR3 is given with its conserved first and last residue. Fields, in order: CDR3 length, V gene, clone size, J gene, D gene, CDR3 DNA, CDR3 protein. A D gene is named only where the DNA matches it firmly. Clone size is shown for a subset of rows, as once, few, many or a class of expanded clone.

>15|TRBV5-4|.|TRBJ1-2|.
TGTGCCAGCAGCTTGGACTATACCCCCAACTATGGCTACACCTTC
CASSLDYTPNYGYTF
>14|TRBV6-6|.|TRBJ2-7|TRBD2
TGTGCCAGCAGGCTTACTAGCGGGGACTACGAGCAGTACTTC
CASRLTSGDYEQYF
>15|TRBV28|once|TRBJ2-2|TRBD2
TGTGCCAGCATAGCGGGGGGTCCTAACACCGGGGAGCTGTTTTTT
CASIAGGPNTGELFF
>12|TRBV7-2|few|TRBJ2-7|.
TGTGCCAGCAGCCCCTTCTCCTACGAGCAGTACTTC
CASSPFSYEQYF
>15|TRBV5-8|.|TRBJ1-4|TRBD1
TGTGCCAGCAGCCCGGGACAGGGGGGTGCGGAAAAACTGTTTTTT
CASSPGQGGAEKLFF
>11|TRBV5-1|.|TRBJ1-2|.
TGCGCCAGGGCCCCGGGCTATGGCTACACCTTC
CARAPGYGYTF
>16|TRBV15|few|TRBJ1-5|TRBD1
TGTGCCACCAGCAGGGAAACCGGGACAGTAAATCAGCCCCAGCATTTT
CATSRETGTVNQPQHF
>16|TRBV3-1/TRBV3-2|.|TRBJ2-2|TRBD2
TGTGCCAGCAGCCCTCAACGGGGGGGGAACACCGGGGAGCTGTTTTTT
CASSPQRGGNTGELFF
>15|TRBV5-1|once|TRBJ1-4|.
TGCGCCAGCAGCTTCCTCGGCAGGACTAATGAAAAACTGTTTTTT
CASSFLGRTNEKLFF
>16|TRBV9|.|TRBJ2-1|TRBD2
TGTGCCAGCAGCGGACTATGGGGGAGGGGCTACAATGAGCAGTTCTTC
CASSGLWGRGYNEQFF
>13|TRBV6-4|.|TRBJ2-1|.
TGTGCCAGCAGCGACTATCCGTACAATGAGCAGTTCTTC
CASSDYPYNEQFF
>16|TRBV9|.|TRBJ1-1|TRBD1
TGTGCCAGCAGCGCGCGACAGGGCGTCGGAGACACTGAAGCTTTCTTT
CASSARQGVGDTEAFF
>16|TRBV19|.|TRBJ1-6|.
TGTGCCAGTAGTATCGCAGGACGGAGGGATAATTCACCCCTCCACTTT
CASSIAGRRDNSPLHF
>15|TRBV9|.|TRBJ2-7|TRBD2
TGTGCCAGCAGCATGGGGTTAGCGGGAGGCTACGAGCAGTACTTC
CASSMGLAGGYEQYF
>15|TRBV3-1/TRBV3-2|.|TRBJ2-5|.
TGTGCCAGCAGCCCTACTTTAGGGGGCCAAGAGACCCAGTACTTC
CASSPTLGGQETQYF
>14|TRBV28|few|TRBJ1-1|TRBD1
TGTGCCAGCAGCCCGGGACAGGGCCTGTGGGTAGCTTTCTTT
CASSPGQGLWVAFF
>14|TRBV30|.|TRBJ2-2|TRBD2
TGTGCCTGGATGGCCGGGACTACGACCGGGGAGCTGTTTTTT
CAWMAGTTTGELFF
>12|TRBV11-2|.|TRBJ1-1|.
TGTGCCAGCAGCTTAGGAGGACACGAAGCTTTCTTT
CASSLGGHEAFF
>15|TRBV7-6|.|TRBJ2-7|TRBD1
TGTGCCAGCAGCTTAGTAGGACAGGGGAGCTACGAGCAGTACTTC
CASSLVGQGSYEQYF
>15|TRBV4-1|.|TRBJ2-7|TRBD1
TGCGCCAGCAGCCGACAGACAGGGGATTCCTACGAGCAGTACTTC
CASSRQTGDSYEQYF
>17|TRBV10-3|.|TRBJ2-1|.
TGTGCCATCAGTGAAGGTAGCGGCCCAAGCTCCTACAATGAGCAGTTCTTC
CAISEGSGPSSYNEQFF
>11|TRBV20-1|.|TRBJ2-5|TRBD2
TGCAGTGCCCATGGGGGGGGGACCCAGTACTTC
CSAHGGGTQYF
>13|TRBV2|.|TRBJ2-1|TRBD2
TGTGCCTCCTTCCGGGGGGACCTTAATGAGCAGTTCTTC
CASFRGDLNEQFF
>13|TRBV11-2|.|TRBJ1-5|.
TGTGCCAGCAGCTTTACGAGGGATCAGCCCCAGCATTTT
CASSFTRDQPQHF
>16|TRBV3-1/TRBV3-2|.|TRBJ1-3|.
TGTGCCAGCAGCCAAGATGGCGCAGGTCCTGGAAACACCATATATTTT
CASSQDGAGPGNTIYF
>16|TRBV7-2|.|TRBJ1-5|.
TGTGCCAGCAGCTTAGTTGGGGGCGCGAGCAATCAGCCCCAGCATTTT
CASSLVGGASNQPQHF